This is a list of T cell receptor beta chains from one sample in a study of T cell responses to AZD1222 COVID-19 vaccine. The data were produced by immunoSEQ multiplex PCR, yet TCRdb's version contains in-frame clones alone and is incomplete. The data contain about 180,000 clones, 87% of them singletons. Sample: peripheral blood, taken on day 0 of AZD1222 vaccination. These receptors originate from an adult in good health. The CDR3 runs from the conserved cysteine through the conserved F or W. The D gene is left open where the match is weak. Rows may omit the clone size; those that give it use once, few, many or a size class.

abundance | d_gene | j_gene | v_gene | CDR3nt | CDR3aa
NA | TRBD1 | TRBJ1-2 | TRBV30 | TGTGCCTGGACCGGACAGGGCTATGGCTACACCTTC | CAWTGQGYGYTF
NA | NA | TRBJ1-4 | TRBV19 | TGTGCCAGTAGCGTACCCCGGGACGCCAGATCGGGTGAAAAACTGTTTTTT | CASSVPRDARSGEKLFF
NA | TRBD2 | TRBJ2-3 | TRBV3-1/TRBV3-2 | TGTGCCAGCAGCCGCAACATCTACCCCGAGGGAGGGGTCACAGATACGCAGTATTTT | CASSRNIYPEGGVTDTQYF
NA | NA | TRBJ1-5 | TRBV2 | TGTGCCAGCAGTGGAGAGCTGGGCAATCAGCCCCAGCATTTT | CASSGELGNQPQHF
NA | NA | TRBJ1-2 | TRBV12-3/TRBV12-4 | TGTGCCAGCAGTCCCACTCGGGGATATGGCTACACCTTC | CASSPTRGYGYTF
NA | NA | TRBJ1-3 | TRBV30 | TGTGCCTGGAGTCCGACAGTCTCTGGAAACACCATATATTTT | CAWSPTVSGNTIYF
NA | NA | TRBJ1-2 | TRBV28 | TGTGCCAGCAGTGAACGGAAGGGGCCCTCCTATGGCTACACCTTC | CASSERKGPSYGYTF
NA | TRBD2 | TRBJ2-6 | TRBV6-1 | TGTGCCAGCAGTGTACTAGCGGGAGGCTCTGGGGCCAACGTCCTGACTTTC | CASSVLAGGSGANVLTF
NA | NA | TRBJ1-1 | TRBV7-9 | TGTGCCAGCAGCTTGACCGGGGTCGGTGAAGCTTTCTTT | CASSLTGVGEAFF
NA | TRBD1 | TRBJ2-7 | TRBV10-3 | TGTGCCATCAGTGGGACAGGGGGCAGCGAGCAGTACTTC | CAISGTGGSEQYF
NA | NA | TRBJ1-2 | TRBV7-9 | TGTGCCAGCAGCTTCCCTGTTGGGGACCGCGGCTACGGCTACACCTTC | CASSFPVGDRGYGYTF
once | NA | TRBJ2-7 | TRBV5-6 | TGTGCCAGCAGCTTGGTCTTGGCCGAGCAGTACTTC | CASSLVLAEQYF
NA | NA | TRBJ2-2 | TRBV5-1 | TGCGCCAGCAGCGCCCGACAGGCTATCGGCACCGGGGAGCTGTTTTTT | CASSARQAIGTGELFF
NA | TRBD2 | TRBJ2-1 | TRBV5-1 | TGCGCCAGCAGCCTGGGACTAGCGGGAGTGGACGAGCAGTTCTTC | CASSLGLAGVDEQFF
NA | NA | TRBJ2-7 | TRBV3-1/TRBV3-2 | TGTGCCAGCAGTATACTATCTGAGCAGTACTTC | CASSILSEQYF
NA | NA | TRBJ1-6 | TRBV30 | TGTGCCTGGACTAATAATTCACCCCTCCACTTT | CAWTNNSPLHF
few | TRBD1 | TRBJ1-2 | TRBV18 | TGTGCCAGCTCACACCTAGACAGGGGTCAAGGCTACACCTTC | CASSHLDRGQGYTF
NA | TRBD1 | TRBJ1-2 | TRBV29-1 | TGCAGCGTTGAAACAGGGGGGAACTATGGCTACACCTTC | CSVETGGNYGYTF
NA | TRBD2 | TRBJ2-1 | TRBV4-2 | TGTGCCAGCAGCCCAGGGCTAGCGGGAGGGATCAATGAGCAGTTCTTC | CASSPGLAGGINEQFF
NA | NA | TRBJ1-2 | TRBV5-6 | TGTGCCAGCAGGCCTTGGGGTAGAGGGTTTGGCTACACCTTC | CASRPWGRGFGYTF
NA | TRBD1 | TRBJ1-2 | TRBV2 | TGTGCCAGCAGTGGGGACAGCGTCTATGGCTACACCTTC | CASSGDSVYGYTF
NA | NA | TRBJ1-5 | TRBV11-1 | TGTGCCAGCAGCTTAGGCGACCGTCAGCCCCAGCATTTT | CASSLGDRQPQHF
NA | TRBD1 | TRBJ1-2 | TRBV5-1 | TGCGCCAGCAGCCTAAGGACAGGGGGCTATGGCTACACCTTC | CASSLRTGGYGYTF
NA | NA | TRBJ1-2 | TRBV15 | TGTGCCACCAGCCCAGCCCGGGTGGGGGGTAGTCTCTATGGCTACACCTTC | CATSPARVGGSLYGYTF
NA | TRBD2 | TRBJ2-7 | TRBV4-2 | TGTGCCAGCAGCCAGGGGGGGAGCGGGAGTGGCGTCGAGCAGTACTTC | CASSQGGSGSGVEQYF
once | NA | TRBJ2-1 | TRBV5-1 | TGCGCCAGCAGCTTGGTAGGCCAACCGATTGAGCAGTTCTTC | CASSLVGQPIEQFF
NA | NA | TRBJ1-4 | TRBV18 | TGTGCCAGCTCACCTGGGTCTAATGAAAAACTGTTTTTT | CASSPGSNEKLFF
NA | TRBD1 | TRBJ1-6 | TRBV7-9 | TGTGCCAGCAGCTCCGACAGGGTTTCCTATAATTCACCCCTCCACTTT | CASSSDRVSYNSPLHF
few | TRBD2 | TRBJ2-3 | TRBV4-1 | TGCGCCAGCAGCCAAGTGACTAGCGGGAGCACAGATACGCAGTATTTT | CASSQVTSGSTDTQYF
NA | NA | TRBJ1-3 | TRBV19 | TGTGCCAGTAGCACTACCCGGGACACTTATCACTCTGGAAACACCATATATTTT | CASSTTRDTYHSGNTIYF
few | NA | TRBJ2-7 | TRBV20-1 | TGCAGTGCTAGTAGCCCCGGGCAGGGGCTGAGAGAGCAGTACTTC | CSASSPGQGLREQYF
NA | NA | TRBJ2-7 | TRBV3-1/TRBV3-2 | TGTGCCAGCGGGAGAGGCTCCTACGAGCAGTACTTC | CASGRGSYEQYF
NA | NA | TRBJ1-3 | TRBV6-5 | TGTGCCAGCAGTTACTCGGGGGGAAACACCATATATTTT | CASSYSGGNTIYF
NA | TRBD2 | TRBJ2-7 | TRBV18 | TGTGCCAGCTCAGCCGGGACTAGCGGGAGTGTCGTCGGGTACGAGCAGTACTTC | CASSAGTSGSVVGYEQYF
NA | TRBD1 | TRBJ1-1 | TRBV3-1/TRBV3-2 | TGTGCCAGCAGCCAAGCAGGGGGTGTAGCTGAAGCTTTCTTT | CASSQAGGVAEAFF
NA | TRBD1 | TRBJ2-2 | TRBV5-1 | TGCGCCAGCAGCTTGTTCCCCTCAGACAGGGCGAACACCGGGGAGCTGTTTTTT | CASSLFPSDRANTGELFF
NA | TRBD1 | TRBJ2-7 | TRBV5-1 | TGCGCCAGCAGCCCCACGGGACAGGGAGTCGAGCAGTACTTC | CASSPTGQGVEQYF
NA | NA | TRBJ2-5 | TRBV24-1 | TGTGCCACCAGTGACTCGGACCCGGCAACGGAAGAGACCCAGTACTTC | CATSDSDPATEETQYF
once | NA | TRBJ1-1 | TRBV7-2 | TGTGCCAGCAGCTTAGACGGACAGAACATGAACACTGAAGCTTTCTTT | CASSLDGQNMNTEAFF
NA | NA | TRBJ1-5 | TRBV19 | TGTGCCAGTAGATTCTCGACACATAGCAATCAGCCCCAGCATTTT | CASRFSTHSNQPQHF
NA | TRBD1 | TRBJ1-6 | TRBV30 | TGTGCCTGGAGTCCAACGGGACAGTCGGGAATTAATTCACCCCTCCACTTT | CAWSPTGQSGINSPLHF
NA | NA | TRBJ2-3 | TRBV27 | TGTGCCAGCAGTTTGGGACTGACTTCCACAGATACGCAGTATTTT | CASSLGLTSTDTQYF
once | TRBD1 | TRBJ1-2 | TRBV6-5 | TGTGCCAGCAGTTCACAGGGGCTAGGGGGCTACACCTTC | CASSSQGLGGYTF